What follows are 32 T cell receptor beta chains derived from one specimen sequenced in a study of TIL therapy for anti-PD-1-resistant metastatic lung cancer (TCRdb year 2021). The time point label for this specimen denotes: pre-treatment sample, taken before nivolumab and TIL therapy. Using bias-controlled multiplex PCR with the immunoSEQ v3 hsTCRB kit, the TCR beta CDR3 regions were amplified from genomic DNA. TCRdb re-hosts the immuneACCESS table, in-frame sequences only. Its copies lack some clones; in the studies checked, an unresolved V gene accounts for under half of them, and the cause for the rest is not known. Within this sample are 54,000 or so clones, with around 86% of them counted one time only. The top ten hold about 2.5% of the sample. Sequenced material: blood, taken at baseline. The origin of the receptors is a person aged 25 to 85 with non-small cell lung cancer.

The genes are TRBV10-3 and TRBJ1-2, with 11 bases aligning to TRBD1. Germline CDR1 reads ENHRY; CDR2 reads SYGVKD. The CDR3 has 15 residues. V lost 3 bases to trimming and J lost 5 bases; unmatched junction nucleotides: 5. The CDR3 DNA sequence: TGTGCCATCAGTGACCGGACAGGGGGCGCTTATGGCTACACCTTC. This sequence encodes CAISDRTGGAYGYTF.

The rearrangement joins TRBV5-1 to TRBJ2-7; 11 bases line up with TRBD1. The CDR3 has 15 residues. Germline values: CDR1 SGHRS, CDR2 YFSETQ. J was trimmed by 3 bases and V by 1 base; bases with no gene match: 3. The CDR3 DNA is TGCGCCAGCAGCTTGTGGGGGACAGGGGGCTACGAGCAGTACTTC. This codes for CASSLWGTGGYEQYF.

CDR3 coding DNA: TGTGCCAGCAGTGAAGGGACAGCAAACTATGGCTACACCTTC. This gives the protein CASSEGTANYGYTF. The V call is TRBV6-1, the J call TRBJ1-2; perhaps TRBD1 as D (6 bases). V was shortened by 1 base and J by 2 bases, with 8 bases between the two germline ends. CDR3 length: 14 amino acids. The germline V gene has CDR1 MNHNS and CDR2 SASEGT.

The rearrangement links TRBV18 to TRBJ1-1; 7 bases line up with TRBD1. The length of the CDR3 is 15 residues. Germline-derived CDR1 and CDR2 are KGHSH and LQKENI. J lost 4 bases, V lost 5 bases, and 10 bases had no gene match. CDR3 loop: CASSAEQGSGTEAFF. The CDR3, as DNA: TGTGCCAGCTCAGCAGAACAGGGGTCGGGCACTGAAGCTTTCTTT.

V and J are TRBV19 and TRBJ2-2; 7 nucleotides line up with TRBD2. This CDR3 region has 16 residues. CDR1 is LNHDA and CDR2 is SQIVND in the germline V gene (reference sequence). The junction had 6 bases not matched to a gene; V was cut back by 4 bases and J by 1 base. The CDR3 nucleotides are TGTGCCAGTAGTAAAATCGCTAGCGGGAACACCGGGGAGCTGTTTTTT. It yields the protein CASSKIASGNTGELFF. Variable domain in full (rest from reference TRBV19 and TRBJ2-2): DGGITQSPKYLFRKEGQNVTLSCEQNLNHDAMYWYRQDPGQGLRLIYYSQIVNDFQKGDIAEGYSVSREKKESFPLTVTSAQKNPTAFYLCASSKIASGNTGELFFGEGSRLTVL.

The chain links TRBV10-3 to TRBJ2-7, with 7 bases identical to TRBD1. V shed 2 bases, J shed 2 bases, and the junction held 3 bases outside the gene matches. CDR3 length equals 14 residues. Germline loops: CDR1 ENHRY, CDR2 SYGVKD. The CDR3, as DNA: TGTGCCATCAGTGAGACGGGACAGACCTACGAGCAGTACTTC. Its protein product is CAISETGQTYEQYF.

The sample holds one count of this clone. Germline and junction disagree at one end, which may indicate a read error. This chain connects TRBV6-6 to TRBJ1-4; D is perhaps TRBD1 (5 bases). The CDR3 totals 15 residues. Germline lookup yields CDR1 MNHNY and CDR2 SVGAGI (reference sequence). The DNA for the CDR3 is TGTACCAGCAGTTACTCTAGGGGCCTTAATGAAAAACTGTTTTTT. As protein: CTSSYSRGLNEKLFF.

The chain couples TRBV6-6 to TRBJ2-5; D possibly matches TRBD1 or TRBD2 (6 bases each). Trimming removed 5 bases at V and 3 bases at J, with 22 bases between. Germline lookup yields CDR1 MNHNY and CDR2 SVGAGI (reference sequence). This CDR3 contains 17 residues. For the CDR3, the DNA is TGTGCCAGCAGTCGGGGGCTAGGTGGGGGAGGCGAAGAGACCCAGTACTTC. Its protein is CASSRGLGGGGEETQYF.

The V and J genes are TRBV30 and TRBJ2-2, with TRBD1 identical over 8 bases. The V gene end was trimmed by 2 bases and the J gene end by 7 bases; junction bases not matched to a gene: 21. This CDR3 contains 19 residues. Germline CDR1 GTSNPN, CDR2 SVGIG (reference sequence). Here the CDR3 reads CAWSWRAGDGGTGLGELFF. The CDR3 region has the DNA TGTGCCTGGAGTTGGAGGGCAGGGGACGGCGGGACAGGTCTCGGGGAGCTGTTTTTT. Supplemented by reference TRBV30 and TRBJ2-2, the full variable domain reads SQTIHQWPATLVQPVGSPLSLECTVEGTSNPNLYWYRQAAGRGLQLLFYSVGIGQISSEVPQNLSASRPQDRQFILSSKKLLLSDSGFYLCAWSWRAGDGGTGLGELFFGEGSRLTVL.

This sequence joins TRBV27 and TRBJ2-3; TRBD2 agrees at 14 bases. The J segment lost 8 bases and the V segment lost 6 bases, leaving 7 bases of the junction unmatched. Germline V gives CDR1 MNHEY, CDR2 SMNVEV (reference sequence). The CDR3 consists of 15 residues. CDR3 amino acids: CASSPGLAGVATQYF. The CDR3 DNA follows: TGTGCCAGCAGCCCGGGACTAGCGGGAGTCGCTACGCAGTATTTT.

This chain uses TRBV3-1 (or the pseudogene TRBV3-2) with TRBJ2-7; D possibly matches TRBD1 or TRBD2 (5 bases each). CDR3 size: 20 residues. Germline CDR1 is LGHDT and CDR2 is YNNKEL (reference sequence). With 4 bases removed from V and 2 bases from J, the gap between germline ends came to 30 bases. The CDR3 nucleotides are TGTGCCAGCAGCCTCGTCTCCTCCTTCCTCCCCAGGGAGAGGACCTACGAGCAGTACTTC. This codes for CASSLVSSFLPRERTYEQYF.

The chain carries TRBV30 and TRBJ1-1, with D possibly matching TRBD1 (6 bases). This CDR3 is 17 amino acids long. Germline V lookup: CDR1 GTSNPN, CDR2 SVGIG (reference sequence). V was trimmed by 4 bases and J by 0 bases, leaving 21 bases between them. DNA of the CDR3: TGTGCCTGGACCGCCGGGACATCAGGACGGATGAACACTGAAGCTTTCTTT. Its protein is CAWTAGTSGRMNTEAFF.

This clone appeared a few times. The rearrangement joins TRBV30 to TRBJ1-2; unclear D gene. CDR1 and CDR2 (germline): GTSNPN, SVGIG (reference sequence). This CDR3 spans 13 amino acids. The germline V and J ends were trimmed by 3 bases and 4 bases, with 12 bases remaining between them. For the CDR3, the DNA is TGTGCCTGGAGCCCCCAGGAGGCCTATGGCTACACCTTC. The encoded protein is CAWSPQEAYGYTF. Combining the CDR3 with reference TRBV30 and TRBJ1-2 gives the whole variable domain SQTIHQWPATLVQPVGSPLSLECTVEGTSNPNLYWYRQAAGRGLQLLFYSVGIGQISSEVPQNLSASRPQDRQFILSSKKLLLSDSGFYLCAWSPQEAYGYTFGSGTRLTVV.

This clone was counted only a few times. CDR3 protein: CASSYRDRGGEAFF. The CDR3, as DNA: TGTGCCAGCAGCTACCGGGACAGGGGAGGGGAGGCTTTCTTT. The chain is built from TRBV5-6 and TRBJ1-1; TRBD1 matches at 10 bases. After removal of 3 bases from V and 11 bases from J, the junction contained 10 bases not matched to a gene. The CDR3 has 14 residues. Germline V gene sequence: CDR1 SGHDT, CDR2 YYEEEE.

This clone is a singleton in its sample. This rearrangement joins TRBV9 to TRBJ1-2; D unclear. Germline CDR1 is SGDLS and CDR2 is YYNGEE. The CDR3 sequence is 14 residues long. Trimming took 4 bases from V and 2 from J, leaving 12 bases between them. CDR3: CASSPRIANYGYTF. In nucleotides, the CDR3 is TGTGCCAGCAGCCCGAGAATTGCCAACTATGGCTACACCTTC.

J is TRBJ1-1 and V is TRBV29-1; tentative D call: TRBD1 (6 bases). The V gene lost 1 base and the J gene lost 5 bases, with 14 bases spanning the gap. Germline CDR1 is SQVTM and CDR2 is ANQGSEA. The CDR3 contains 14 residues. CDR3 sequence (DNA): TGCAGCGTTGAAGTGTGGGGGGCTTGGACTGAAGCTTTCTTT. Protein sequence: CSVEVWGAWTEAFF. Complete variable domain (other parts from reference TRBV29-1 and TRBJ1-1): SAVISQKPSRDICQRGTSLTIQCQVDSQVTMMFWYRQQPGQSLTLIATANQGSEATYESGFVIDKFPISRPNLTFSTLTVSNMSPEDSSIYLCSVEVWGAWTEAFFGQGTRLTVV.

A single count supports this clone. The chain is built from TRBV10-1 and TRBJ2-7, with 8 bases fitting TRBD1. The germline CDR1 and CDR2 sequences are WNHNN and SYGVQD (reference sequence). This CDR3 contains 13 residues. The V segment lost 6 bases and the J segment 4 bases; nucleotides outside the gene matches: 5. CDR3 in amino acids: CASRDRARYEQYF. The CDR3 bases are TGCGCCAGCAGGGACAGGGCACGTTACGAGCAGTACTTC.

The rearrangement uses TRBV7-3 and TRBJ2-1; D may be TRBD2 (6 bases). V was shortened by 1 base and J by 3 bases, with 16 bases between the two germline ends. The CDR3 is 17 amino acids. Germline-derived CDR1 and CDR2 are SGHTA and FQGTGA. CDR3 sequence (DNA): TGTGCCAGCAGCTTAAGTGGGCGGCTAGCGTACTACAATGAGCAGTTCTTC. Its protein product is CASSLSGRLAYYNEQFF.

The V call is TRBV28, the J call TRBJ1-1, with D maybe TRBD1 (6 bases). Germline V gene data show CDR1 as MDHEN and CDR2 as SYDVKM. The CDR3 runs 14 residues. V was trimmed by 2 bases and J by 1 base, leaving 8 bases between them. CDR3 DNA sequence: TGTGCCAGCAGTTTAGACAGGAGGAACACTGAAGCTTTCTTT. Translating it yields CASSLDRRNTEAFF.

This rearrangement joins TRBV28 to TRBJ1-5; 7 bases fit TRBD1. The trim removed 5 bases at V and 11 bases at J, leaving 12 bases unmatched. The germline V gene has CDR1 MDHEN and CDR2 SYDVKM. The length of the CDR3 is 14 residues. The CDR3 spells CASSAGTEWIAQHF. CDR3 sequence (DNA): TGTGCCAGCAGTGCCGGGACAGAGTGGATAGCCCAGCATTTT.

This clone was detected once. This chain links TRBV5-1 with TRBJ2-3, with 11 bases that match TRBD2. This CDR3 region has 16 residues. V shed 4 bases and J 6 bases; nucleotides not matched to a gene: 10. Germline CDR1 and CDR2: SGHRS and YFSETQ. As DNA, the CDR3 is TGCGCCAGCAGCCGTACCGGGACTAGCGGCGGGGATACGCAGTATTTT. This gives the protein CASSRTGTSGGDTQYF.

The chain combines TRBV5-1 with TRBJ1-6; D gene unclear. The CDR3 extends over 15 amino acids. Trimming removed 1 base from V and 6 bases from J, with 11 bases in between. Germline values: CDR1 SGHRS, CDR2 YFSETQ. In DNA, the CDR3 is TGCGCCAGCAGCTTGCGAACAGATTCTAATTCACCCCTCCACTTT. Its protein is CASSLRTDSNSPLHF.

V and J are TRBV28 and TRBJ2-6, with D hard to call. Germline lookup yields CDR1 MDHEN and CDR2 SYDVKM. Trimming took off 10 bases at V and 6 bases at J, with 13 bases between the two ends. The CDR3 sequence is 13 residues long. Here the CDR3 reads CATALSAANVLTF. CDR3 sequence (DNA): TGTGCCACTGCCTTATCGGCGGCCAACGTCCTGACTTTC.

The DNA for the CDR3 is TGTGCCAGCAGCCAGACAGGGTCAGATACGCAGTATTTT. Translation: CASSQTGSDTQYF. V gene TRBV3-1 (or the pseudogene TRBV3-2) combines with J gene TRBJ2-3, with 7 bases that match TRBD1. V was clipped by 3 bases and J by 4 bases; unmatched bases: 1. The CDR3 sequence is 13 residues long. CDR1 and CDR2 (germline): LGHDT, YNNKEL (reference sequence).

The V and J genes are TRBV27 and TRBJ1-4; no reliable D call. This CDR3 has 14 amino acids. The ends were cut back, 3 bases at V and 3 bases at J, with 8 bases in the middle. CDR1 and CDR2 from the germline V gene are MNHEY and SMNVEV (reference sequence). CDR3 protein: CASSLYGSNEKLFF. The CDR3 DNA is TGTGCCAGCAGTTTGTACGGGTCTAATGAAAAACTGTTTTTT.

V and J are TRBV4-1 and TRBJ1-4; D is ambiguous. V lost 1 base and J 3 bases, leaving 9 bases between the germline ends. This CDR3 has 15 residues. Germline CDR1 MGHRA, CDR2 YSYEKL. The CDR3 DNA is TGCGCCAGCAGCCAAGGGCAGGCCCCTAATGAAAAACTGTTTTTT. It is translated as CASSQGQAPNEKLFF.

DNA for the CDR3: TGTGCTAGTGGTTTGGTACTTGGACAGGAGAACACTGAAGCTTTCTTT. Translating gives CASGLVLGQENTEAFF. The chain recombines TRBV12-5 with TRBJ1-1, with TRBD1 matching 7 bases. The junction had 5 bases not matched to a gene; V was cut back by 0 bases and J by 1 base. In germline, CDR1 is LGHNT, CDR2 FRNRAP. The length of the CDR3 is 16 residues.

A single count supports this clone. The chain combines TRBV28 with TRBJ2-1, with D maybe TRBD2 (5 bases). Germline lookup yields CDR1 MDHEN and CDR2 SYDVKM. This CDR3 is 15 amino acids long. V was cut by 1 base and J by 5 bases, with 12 bases left in between. In DNA, the CDR3 is TGTGCCAGCAGTTTATTTAGGGAGTGGGACAATGAGCAGTTCTTC. This gives the protein CASSLFREWDNEQFF.

This chain links TRBV18 with TRBJ2-1; D is perhaps TRBD2 (5 bases). Trimming pared 0 bases from V and 10 bases from J, leaving 13 bases between. Germline V CDR1 and CDR2: KGHSH, LQKENI. The CDR3 runs 14 residues. CDR3: CASSPPQPAGEQFF. In nucleotides, the CDR3 is TGTGCCAGCTCACCACCTCAACCCGCGGGCGAGCAGTTCTTC.

The chain is built from TRBV3-1 (or the pseudogene TRBV3-2) and TRBJ2-7; possible D gene TRBD1, 6 bases. V gave up 3 bases and J gave up 1 base, with 7 bases separating them. CDR1 and CDR2 from the germline V gene are LGHDT and YNNKEL (reference sequence). The CDR3 runs 13 residues. The CDR3 loop is CASSQQGSYEQYF. The DNA of the CDR3 is TGTGCCAGCAGCCAGCAGGGGTCCTACGAGCAGTACTTC.

This chain uses TRBV30 with TRBJ1-1, with D tentatively TRBD1 (5 bases). CDR1 is GTSNPN and CDR2 is SVGIG in the germline V gene (reference sequence). Trimming removed 4 bases at V and 1 base at J, with 10 bases between. CDR3 length: 13 residues. CDR3 sequence reads: CAWTRDWNTEAFF. In nucleotides, the CDR3 is TGTGCCTGGACCAGGGACTGGAACACTGAAGCTTTCTTT.

The chain links TRBV6-2 or TRBV6-3 to TRBJ2-7, with 7 bases identical to TRBD1. J was trimmed by 6 bases and V by 1 base; bases with no gene match: 6. Germline assignment: CDR1 MNHEY and CDR2 SVGEGT. This CDR3 region has 14 residues. The CDR3 DNA follows: TGTGCCAGCAGTTACTACTCCGGGACAGCCGAGCAGTACTTC. Translation gives CASSYYSGTAEQYF.